A single sample is the source of the 12 T cell receptor beta chains below, sequenced in a study of blood T cell repertoires in COVID-19. The assay was immunoSEQ multiplex PCR, and TCRdb's table has in-frame clones only and misses some. The top ten hold 9.8% of the sample, which has 190,000 or so clones, around 85% seen once. The material sequenced was peripheral blood. Source of these receptors: a woman older than 75 with acute or convalescent COVID-19.

The chain combines TRBV18 with TRBJ2-1, with D possibly matching TRBD2 (7 bases). The CDR3 extends over 17 amino acids. V lost 1 base and J 5 bases, leaving 18 bases between the germline ends. CDR1 and CDR2 from the germline V gene are KGHSH and LQKENI. CDR3 loop: CASSPLTGGTGNNEQFF. The CDR3 nucleotides are TGTGCCAGCTCACCACTTACGGGGGGCACCGGTAACAATGAGCAGTTCTTC.

This chain joins TRBV12-3 or TRBV12-4 and TRBJ2-5; D is unclear. V gave up 7 bases and J gave up 4 bases, with 13 bases separating them. This CDR3 spans 13 amino acids. CDR3 sequence: CASTRRSRETQYF. As DNA, the CDR3 is TGTGCCAGCACTAGACGGTCGCGAGAGACCCAGTACTTC.

The chain employs TRBV7-7 and TRBJ2-3, with TRBD2 matching 8 bases. Germline V CDR1 and CDR2: SSHAT, FNYEAQ (reference sequence). The CDR3 is 15 amino acids. The V segment lost 0 bases and the J segment 1 base; nucleotides outside the gene matches: 0. For the CDR3, the DNA is TGTGCCAGCAGCTTAGCAGCGGGGGGCACAGATACGCAGTATTTT. It is translated as CASSLAAGGTDTQYF. Full variable domain (outside the CDR3, taken from reference TRBV7-7 and TRBJ2-3): GAGVSQSPRYKVTKRGQDVTLRCDPISSHATLYWYQQALGQGPEFLTYFNYEAQPDKSGLPSDRFSAERPEGSISTLTIQRTEQRDSAMYRCASSLAAGGTDTQYFGPGTRLTVL.

The chain carries TRBV6-1 and TRBJ1-5, with D possibly matching TRBD1 (5 bases). Germline CDR1 reads MNHNS; CDR2 reads SASEGT. The CDR3 extends over 18 amino acids. V dropped 2 bases and J dropped 0 bases, with 17 bases sitting between them. The CDR3 DNA reads TGTGCCAGCAGTGAAACAGGACACTATACTTATAGCAATCAGCCCCAGCATTTT. The encoded protein is CASSETGHYTYSNQPQHF.

The V call is TRBV27, the J call TRBJ2-2, with a weak D call TRBD1 (6 bases). The CDR3 is 16 residues long. The V end lost 4 bases, the J end lost 7 bases, and 19 bases lay between the germline ends. The germline V gene encodes CDR1 MNHEY and CDR2 SMNVEV (reference sequence). This chain's CDR3 is CASSSQGVLRLGELFF. The CDR3, as DNA: TGTGCCAGCAGTTCACAGGGAGTTCTCCGGCTCGGGGAGCTGTTTTTT.

The J gene is TRBJ1-2, the V gene TRBV10-3; unclear D gene. CDR3 size: 15 residues. The germline V gene has CDR1 ENHRY and CDR2 SYGVKD. Trimming cost V 9 bases and J 7 bases, with 24 bases left between them. CDR3 residues: CAISGVNGEESGYTF. The CDR3 nucleotides are TGTGCCATAAGCGGGGTGAACGGGGAGGAGAGTGGCTACACCTTC.

This rearrangement joins TRBV7-8 to TRBJ1-1; D not certain. The CDR3 is 15 residues long. Germline CDR1 reads SGHVS; CDR2 reads FQNEAQ. With 1 base removed from V and 1 base from J, the gap between germline ends came to 10 bases. CDR3 protein: CASSLGGLSNTEAFF. The CDR3 DNA is TGTGCCAGCAGCTTAGGAGGGCTATCGAACACTGAAGCTTTCTTT. The variable domain in full, with the rest retrieved from reference TRBV7-8 and TRBJ1-1, is GAGVSQSPRYKVAKRGQDVALRCDPISGHVSLFWYQQALGQGPEFLTYFQNEAQLDKSGLPSDRFFAERPEGSVSTLKIQRTQQEDSAVYLCASSLGGLSNTEAFFGQGTRLTVV.

The rearrangement uses TRBV9 and TRBJ2-5; D not certain. Deletions cut 2 bases from V and 1 base from J, with 12 bases between. CDR1 is SGDLS and CDR2 is YYNGEE in the germline V gene. This CDR3 has 15 amino acids. CDR3 sequence: CASSVGSIVQETQYF. The CDR3, as DNA: TGTGCCAGCAGCGTCGGGTCCATAGTCCAAGAGACCCAGTACTTC.

V usage is TRBV5-5 and J usage is TRBJ1-6; D is unclear. The CDR3 sequence is 13 residues long. V dropped 1 base and J dropped 7 bases, with 6 bases sitting between them. Per the germline V gene, CDR1 is SGHKS and CDR2 is YYEKEE (reference sequence). CDR3 in DNA: TGTGCCAGCAGCTTGCCGGGGAATTCACCCCTCCACTTT. This encodes CASSLPGNSPLHF.

The CDR3 DNA reads as TGTGCCAGCAGCTTCGCCGGCGTCAGGGGTAGCCTGACTTTC. Translated, it gives CASSFAGVRGSLTF. The gene calls are TRBV7-2 and TRBJ2-6, with a tentative D call TRBD1 (6 bases). V shed 3 bases and J shed 15 bases, with 18 bases lying between them. Germline V gene sequence: CDR1 SGHTA, CDR2 FQGNSA. CDR3 size: 14 residues.

The chain has TRBV7-3 and TRBJ2-2, with TRBD2 identical over 11 bases. Germline values: CDR1 SGHTA, CDR2 FQGTGA. Trimming took 3 bases from V and 4 from J; bases not matched to a gene: 4. This CDR3 is 16 amino acids long. CDR3 in DNA: TGTGCCAGCAGCTTCTCCGGGACTAGCGGCACCGGGGAGCTGTTTTTT. Its protein product is CASSFSGTSGTGELFF.

The chain carries TRBV27 and TRBJ1-5, with D perhaps TRBD1 (5 bases). The CDR3 length is 14 residues. Germline CDR1 is MNHEY and CDR2 is SMNVEV (reference sequence). The V end lost 3 bases, the J end lost 2 bases, and 8 bases lay between the germline ends. CDR3 DNA sequence: TGTGCCAGCAGTTTTGGGGCCGGCAATCAGCCCCAGCATTTT. Its translation is CASSFGAGNQPQHF.